The source of this TCR beta chain is a study of shared T cell receptors in the human thymus. Assay used: immunoSEQ multiplex PCR; TCRdb lists only in-frame clones, some missing. The data hold 450,000 to 650,000 clones, with around 78% observed a single time. The CDR3 consists of 16 residues. V was shortened by 0 bases and J by 5 bases, with 16 bases between the two germline ends. The germline gives CDR1 SGHAT, CDR2 FQNNGV. Separately, the same data were catalogued under a study of human thymus T cells. That paper notes: Resections were taken during corrective heart surgery, and the thymus tissue came from these. Thymic and blood repertoires showed apparently biased V and J gene usage. Unrelated individuals reportedly shared highly overlapping thymic TCR repertoires.

The chain employs TRBV11-2 and TRBJ2-5, with unresolved D. The sample taken for sequencing was thymocytes. The source of this sequence is a boy less than two years old with a congenital heart defect. The CDR3 bases are TGTGCCAGCAGCTTAGATCGACACCCTGTAAAGGAGACCCAGTACTTC. Its protein product is CASSLDRHPVKETQYF.